This TCR beta chain was captured in a study of cytomegalovirus exposure and HLA in healthy donors. Trimming at V came to 0 bases and at J to 7 bases, leaving 6 bases not matched to a gene. The CDR3 has 15 residues. Looked up from germline, CDR1 is SGDLS and CDR2 is YYNGEE. General study findings and limits: Prior analysis indicated that the majority of TCR beta V segments exhibited productivity approximately 90% or approximately 30% of the time. Excluded: some indistinguishable V segments such as TRBV6-2 and TRBV6-3.

The PCR used 60 Vbeta and 13 Jbeta primers. Generated by immunoSEQ multiplex PCR, the TCRdb table keeps only in-frame clones and is missing some. This sample has around 130,000 clones, with around 9% found just once. On this clone itself: No antigen is known for it.

Sequenced material: PBMCs. The chain uses TRBV9 and TRBJ1-2, with 10 bases aligning to TRBD1. This TCR came from a man aged 35 to 55 in good health and CMV-seronegative. CDR3 region: CASSVGDRGRFGYTF. In nucleotides, the CDR3 is TGTGCCAGCAGCGTAGGGGACAGGGGAAGGTTTGGCTACACCTTC.